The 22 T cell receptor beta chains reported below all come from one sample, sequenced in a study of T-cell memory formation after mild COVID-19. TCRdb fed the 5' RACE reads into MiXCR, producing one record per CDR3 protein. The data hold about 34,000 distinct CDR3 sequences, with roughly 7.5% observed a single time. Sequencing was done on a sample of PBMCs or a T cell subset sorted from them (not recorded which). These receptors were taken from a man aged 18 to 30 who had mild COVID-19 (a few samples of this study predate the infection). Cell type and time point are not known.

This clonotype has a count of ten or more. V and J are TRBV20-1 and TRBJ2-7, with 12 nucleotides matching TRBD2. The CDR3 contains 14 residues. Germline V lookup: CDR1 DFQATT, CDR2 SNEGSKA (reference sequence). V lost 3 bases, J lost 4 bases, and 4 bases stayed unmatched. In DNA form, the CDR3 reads TGCAGTGCTAGTCTAGCGGGGGGGCGATACGAGCAGTACGTC. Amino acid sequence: CSASLAGGRYEQYV.

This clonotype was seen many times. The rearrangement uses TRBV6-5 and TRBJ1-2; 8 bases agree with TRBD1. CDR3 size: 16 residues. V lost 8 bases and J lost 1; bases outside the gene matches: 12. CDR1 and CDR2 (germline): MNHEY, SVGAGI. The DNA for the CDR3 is TGTGCCAGCTGCAGGGGGCGTGGGGGAATTAACTATGGCTACACCTTC. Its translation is CASCRGRGGINYGYTF.

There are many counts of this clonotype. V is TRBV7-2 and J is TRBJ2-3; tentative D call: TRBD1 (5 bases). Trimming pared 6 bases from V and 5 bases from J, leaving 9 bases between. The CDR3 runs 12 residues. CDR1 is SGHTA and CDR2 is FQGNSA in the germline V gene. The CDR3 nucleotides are TGTGCCAGCAGGGGGCCGGGAGATACGCAGTATTTT. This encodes CASRGPGDTQYF.

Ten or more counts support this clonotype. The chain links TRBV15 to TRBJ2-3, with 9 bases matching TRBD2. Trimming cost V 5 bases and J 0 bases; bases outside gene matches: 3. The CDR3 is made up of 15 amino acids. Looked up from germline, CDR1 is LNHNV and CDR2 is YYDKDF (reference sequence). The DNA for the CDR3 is TGTGCCACCAGCGGAGGACTAGCGAGCACAGATACGCAGTATTTT. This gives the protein CATSGGLASTDTQYF.

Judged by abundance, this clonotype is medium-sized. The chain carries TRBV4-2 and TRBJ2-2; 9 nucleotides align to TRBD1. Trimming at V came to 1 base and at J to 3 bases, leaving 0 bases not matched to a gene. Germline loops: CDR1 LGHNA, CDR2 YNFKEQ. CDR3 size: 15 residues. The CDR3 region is CASSQGQGDTGELFF. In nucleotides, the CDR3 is TGTGCCAGCAGCCAAGGACAGGGGGACACCGGGGAGCTGTTTTTT.

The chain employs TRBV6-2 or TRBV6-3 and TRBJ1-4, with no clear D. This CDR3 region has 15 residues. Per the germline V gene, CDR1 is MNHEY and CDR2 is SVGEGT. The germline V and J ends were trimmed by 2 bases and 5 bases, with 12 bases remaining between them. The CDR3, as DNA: TGTGCCAGCAGTTACCTCGGAGGCCGGAATGAAAAACTGTTTTTT. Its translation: CASSYLGGRNEKLFF.

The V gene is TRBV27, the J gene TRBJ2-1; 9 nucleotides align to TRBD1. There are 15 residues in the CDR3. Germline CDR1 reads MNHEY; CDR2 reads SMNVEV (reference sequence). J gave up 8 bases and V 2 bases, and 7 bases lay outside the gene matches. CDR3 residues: CASSLRGTGLHEQFF. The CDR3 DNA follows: TGTGCCAGCAGTTTAAGGGGGACAGGGTTACATGAGCAGTTCTTC.

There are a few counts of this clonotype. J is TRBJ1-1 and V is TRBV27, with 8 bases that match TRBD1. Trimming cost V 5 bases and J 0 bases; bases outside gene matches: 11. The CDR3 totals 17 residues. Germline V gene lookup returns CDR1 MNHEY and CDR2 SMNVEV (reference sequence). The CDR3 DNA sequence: TGTGCCAGCAGTCCCTTTTGGGGGACAGGAGTGAACACTGAAGCTTTCTTT. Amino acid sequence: CASSPFWGTGVNTEAFF.

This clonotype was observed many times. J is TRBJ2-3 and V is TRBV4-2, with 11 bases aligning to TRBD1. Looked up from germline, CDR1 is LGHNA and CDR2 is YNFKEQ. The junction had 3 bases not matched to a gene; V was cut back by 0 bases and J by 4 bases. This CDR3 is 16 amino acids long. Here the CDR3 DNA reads TGTGCCAGCAGCCAAGAGGGACAGGGGGGTGCAGATACGCAGTATTTT. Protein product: CASSQEGQGGADTQYF.

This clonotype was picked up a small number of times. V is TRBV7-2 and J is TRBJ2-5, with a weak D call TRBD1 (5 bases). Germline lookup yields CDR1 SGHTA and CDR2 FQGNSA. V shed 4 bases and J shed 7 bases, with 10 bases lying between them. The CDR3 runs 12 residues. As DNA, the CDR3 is TGTGCCAGCAGCTCCCTAGGGGTGACCCAGTACTTC. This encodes CASSSLGVTQYF. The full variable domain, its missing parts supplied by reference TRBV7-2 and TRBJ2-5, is GAGVSQSPSNKVTEKGKDVELRCDPISGHTALYWYRQSLGQGLEFLIYFQGNSAPDKSGLPSDRFSAERTGGSVSTLTIQRTQQEDSAVYLCASSSLGVTQYFGPGTRLLVL.

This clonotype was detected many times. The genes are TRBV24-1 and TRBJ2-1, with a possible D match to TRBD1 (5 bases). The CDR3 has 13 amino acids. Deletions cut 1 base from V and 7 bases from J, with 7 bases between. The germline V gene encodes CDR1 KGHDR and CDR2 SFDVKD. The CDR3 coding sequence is TGTGCCACCAGTGATTTAGGGGATAATGAGCAGTTCTTC. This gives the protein CATSDLGDNEQFF.

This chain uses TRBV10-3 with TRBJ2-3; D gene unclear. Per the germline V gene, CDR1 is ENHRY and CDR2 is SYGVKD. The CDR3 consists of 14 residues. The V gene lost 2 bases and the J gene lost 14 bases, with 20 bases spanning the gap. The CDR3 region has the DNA TGTGCCATCAGTGAGGACGGCGCGCCAGGTCTCCGGTATTTT. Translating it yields CAISEDGAPGLRYF.

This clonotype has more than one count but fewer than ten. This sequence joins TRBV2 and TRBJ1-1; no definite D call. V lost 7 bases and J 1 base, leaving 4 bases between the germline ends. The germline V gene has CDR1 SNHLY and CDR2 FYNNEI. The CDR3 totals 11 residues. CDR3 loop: CASTQNTEAFF. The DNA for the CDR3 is TGTGCCAGCACACAGAACACTGAAGCTTTCTTT. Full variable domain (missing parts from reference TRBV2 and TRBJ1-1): EPEVTQTPSHQVTQMGQEVILRCVPISNHLYFYWYRQILGQKVEFLVSFYNNEISEKSEIFDDQFSVERPDGSNFTLKIRSTKLEDSAMYFCASTQNTEAFFGQGTRLTVV.

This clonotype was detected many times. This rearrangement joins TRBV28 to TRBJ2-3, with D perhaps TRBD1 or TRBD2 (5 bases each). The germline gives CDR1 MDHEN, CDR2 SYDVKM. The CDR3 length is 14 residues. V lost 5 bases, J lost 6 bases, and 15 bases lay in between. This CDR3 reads CASSIGATGDTQYF. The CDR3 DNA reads TGTGCCAGCAGTATCGGGGCAACGGGGGATACGCAGTATTTT.

CDR3 region: CASSLFFLGQGNEKLFF. CDR3 in DNA: TGTGCCAGCAGCTTATTTTTTCTCGGACAGGGGAATGAAAAACTGTTTTTT. The rearrangement uses TRBV7-2 and TRBJ1-4; 9 bases are a match to TRBD1. This CDR3 comprises 17 residues. Unmatched junction bases numbered 9, after V lost 2 bases and J lost 5 bases. CDR1 and CDR2 (germline): SGHTA, FQGNSA.

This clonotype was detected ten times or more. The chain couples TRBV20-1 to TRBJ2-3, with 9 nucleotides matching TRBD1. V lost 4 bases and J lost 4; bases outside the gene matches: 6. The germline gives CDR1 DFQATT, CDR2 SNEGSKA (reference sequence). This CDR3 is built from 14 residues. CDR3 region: CSAKGQGDADTQYF. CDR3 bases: TGCAGTGCTAAGGGACAGGGAGATGCAGATACGCAGTATTTT.

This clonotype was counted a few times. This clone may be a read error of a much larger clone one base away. CDR3 protein: CDSRDILNYGYTF. The CDR3 nucleotides read TGTGACAGCAGGGACATCTTAAACTATGGCTACACCTTC. The rearrangement uses TRBV6-1 and TRBJ1-2; tentatively, D is TRBD1 (6 bases). The CDR3 extends over 13 amino acids. Germline loops: CDR1 MNHNS, CDR2 SASEGT.

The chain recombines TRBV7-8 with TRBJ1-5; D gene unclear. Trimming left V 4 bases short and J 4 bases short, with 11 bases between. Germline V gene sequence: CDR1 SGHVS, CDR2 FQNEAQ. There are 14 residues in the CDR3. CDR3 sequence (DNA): TGTGCCAGCAGCTCGGCGGGTGGGAATCAGCCCCAGCATTTT. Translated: CASSSAGGNQPQHF.

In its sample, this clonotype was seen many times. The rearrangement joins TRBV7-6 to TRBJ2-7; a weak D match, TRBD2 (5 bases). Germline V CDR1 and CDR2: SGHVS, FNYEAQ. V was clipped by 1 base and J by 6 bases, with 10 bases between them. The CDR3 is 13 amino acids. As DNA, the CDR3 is TGTGCCAGCAGCTTAGTCCCCCGGGGCGAGCAGTACGTC. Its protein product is CASSLVPRGEQYV.

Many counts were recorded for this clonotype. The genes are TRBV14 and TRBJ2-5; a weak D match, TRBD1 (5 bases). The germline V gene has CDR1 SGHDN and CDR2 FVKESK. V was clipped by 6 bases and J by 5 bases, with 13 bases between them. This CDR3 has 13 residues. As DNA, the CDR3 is TGTGCCAGCAGAAAATTGCCAGGGGAGACCCAGTACTTC. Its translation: CASRKLPGETQYF.

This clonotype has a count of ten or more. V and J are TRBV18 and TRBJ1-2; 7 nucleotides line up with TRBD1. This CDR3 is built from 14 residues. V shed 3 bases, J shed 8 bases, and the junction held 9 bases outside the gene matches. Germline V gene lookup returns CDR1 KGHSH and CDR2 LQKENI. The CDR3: CASSPDDRVWGYTF. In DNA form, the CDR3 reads TGTGCCAGCTCACCCGACGACAGGGTTTGGGGCTACACCTTC.

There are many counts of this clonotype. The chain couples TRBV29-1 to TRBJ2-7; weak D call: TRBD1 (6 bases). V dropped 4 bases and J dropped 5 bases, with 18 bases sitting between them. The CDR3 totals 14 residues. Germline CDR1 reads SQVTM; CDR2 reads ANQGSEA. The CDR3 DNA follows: TGCAGCGTTGGGGGGCAGGGACCGATCCACGAGCAGTACTTC. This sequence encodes CSVGGQGPIHEQYF.